This entry describes one T cell receptor (beta chain). The antigen remains unidentified. This specimen comes from a study of OX40 agonist ivuxolimab in advanced cancers. Repertoires were generated with immunoSEQ multiplex PCR, while TCRdb's copy carries only in-frame clones and drops some. The table has roughly 35,000 clones, roughly 86% seen once. Study-wide results and limits: More expanded clones were found, on average, in CD8+ than in CD4+ T cells.

The receptor comes from an adult with an advanced solid tumor such as melanoma, head and neck, liver or kidney cancer. The source was CD4+ or CD8+ T cells sorted from blood, collected in a trial of the OX40 agonist ivuxolimab.

The CDR3 nucleotides read TGTGCCAGCAGCGGCCCGGACAGGGAGAACACCGGGGAGCTGTTTTTT. It yields the protein CASSGPDRENTGELFF. The V and J genes are TRBV2 and TRBJ2-2, with TRBD1 identical over 8 bases. J gave up 1 base and V 6 bases, and 7 bases lay outside the gene matches. The germline gives CDR1 SNHLY, CDR2 FYNNEI. The CDR3 loop spans 16 amino acids.